One and the same sample provided the 25 T cell receptor beta chains below, sequenced in a study of blood T cell repertoires in COVID-19 (dated by TCRdb to between 2020 and 2021). Library method: the immunoSEQ multiplex PCR assay. TCRdb provides this immuneACCESS table in a form limited to in-frame rearrangements. Some clones are lacking; in checked studies, under half of them reflect an unresolved V gene, and why the rest are absent is not known. In all, the sample holds roughly 150,000 clones, and around four fifths of those were seen once. The ten biggest clones cover approximately 8% of the sample. The sample was peripheral blood. The receptors were gathered from a woman at least 80 years old with COVID-19, enrolled during active disease.

The chain employs TRBV29-1 and TRBJ1-3; D is perhaps TRBD1 (5 bases). The germline V gene encodes CDR1 SQVTM and CDR2 ANQGSEA. Trimming cost V 6 bases and J 2 bases, with 8 bases left between them. The CDR3 spans 12 residues. The CDR3 bases are TGCAGCGTAAGGGGTGCTGGAAACACCATATATTTT. Translated, it gives CSVRGAGNTIYF.

The rearrangement uses TRBV7-3 and TRBJ2-1; D gene ambiguous. V lost 5 bases to trimming and J lost 5 bases, with 10 bases between them. The CDR3 totals 13 residues. Germline V gene lookup returns CDR1 SGHTA and CDR2 FQGTGA. The CDR3, as DNA: TGTGCCAGCAGCAAGAACCGGGACAATGAGCAGTTCTTC. Its translation is CASSKNRDNEQFF.

This chain joins TRBV2 and TRBJ1-1; 7 bases align to TRBD1. J lost 1 base, V lost 6 bases, and 17 bases had no gene match. In germline, CDR1 is SNHLY, CDR2 FYNNEI. The CDR3 extends over 18 amino acids. The CDR3 bases are TGTGCCAGCAGCGCCAGGTCCGGGACAGCAAACTCGAACACTGAAGCTTTCTTT. Translating it yields CASSARSGTANSNTEAFF.

This sequence joins TRBV19 and TRBJ2-1, with D unresolved. Looked up from germline, CDR1 is LNHDA and CDR2 is SQIVND (reference sequence). CDR3 length: 15 residues. V shed 5 bases and J shed 2 bases, with 13 bases lying between them. In nucleotides, the CDR3 is TGTGCCAGTAGTCCCCCGAGCGATACCTACAATGAGCAGTTCTTC. Its translation: CASSPPSDTYNEQFF.

This clone appeared a few times. This same CDR3 is encoded by further DNA sequences in the sample. The V call is TRBV12-5, the J call TRBJ1-1; D remains unclear. Germline CDR1 and CDR2: LGHNT and FRNRAP. The CDR3 length is 13 residues. Trimming cost V 1 base and J 1 base, with 4 bases left between them. CDR3 bases: TGTGCTAGTGGTTTGGCCGGGAACACTGAAGCTTTCTTT. Translation: CASGLAGNTEAFF.

The rearrangement joins TRBV6-2 or TRBV6-3 to TRBJ2-7, with TRBD1 as a possible D gene (6 bases). V dropped 4 bases and J dropped 0 bases, with 16 bases sitting between them. The CDR3 runs to 16 residues. The germline CDR1 and CDR2 sequences are MNHEY and SVGEGT. CDR3: CASSLTQGFLSYEQYF. The CDR3 region has the DNA TGTGCCAGCAGTTTAACACAGGGTTTCCTCTCCTACGAGCAGTACTTC.

The chain joins TRBV5-1 to TRBJ2-7; D is possibly TRBD2 (5 bases). Trimming took 5 bases from V and 0 from J, leaving 12 bases between them. Per germline, CDR1 SGHRS and CDR2 YFSETQ. This CDR3 has 14 residues. The CDR3 reads CASSPSAGSYEQYF. CDR3 nucleotides: TGCGCCAGCAGTCCTTCGGCGGGCTCCTACGAGCAGTACTTC.

CDR3 nucleotides: TGCGCCAGCAGCCACGGGACTAGCGGGACTTCCCCCTACGAGCAGTACTTC. Amino acids: CASSHGTSGTSPYEQYF. The chain is built from TRBV5-1 and TRBJ2-7; TRBD2 agrees at 13 bases. Germline CDR1 SGHRS, CDR2 YFSETQ. The ends lost 4 bases at V and 2 bases at J; junction bases unmatched: 9. The CDR3 length is 17 residues.

The chain employs TRBV6-1 and TRBJ1-3; D gene uncertain. The ends were cut back, 2 bases at V and 4 bases at J, with 6 bases in the middle. The CDR3 contains 13 residues. Germline CDR1 is MNHNS and CDR2 is SASEGT. The CDR3 spells CASSEQRGNTIYF. CDR3 in DNA: TGTGCCAGCAGTGAACAGAGGGGAAACACCATATATTTT.

The V call is TRBV9, the J call TRBJ1-2; D is ambiguous. Per the germline V gene, CDR1 is SGDLS and CDR2 is YYNGEE. The length of the CDR3 is 13 residues. The V end was cut by 0 bases, the J end by 8 bases, with 11 bases between. This chain's CDR3 is CASSVEGGRGYTF. As DNA, the CDR3 is TGTGCCAGCAGCGTAGAAGGAGGGAGGGGCTACACCTTC.

This clone appeared once. This chain uses TRBV28 with TRBJ1-6; the match to TRBD1 covers 7 bases. Germline trimming cut 6 bases from V and 6 bases from J; bases unmatched to any gene: 5. The length of the CDR3 is 14 residues. Germline CDR1 is MDHEN and CDR2 is SYDVKM. The CDR3 sequence is CASSRQGLNSPLHF. The CDR3 DNA follows: TGTGCCAGCAGCCGACAGGGCCTTAATTCACCCCTCCACTTT.

This chain uses TRBV19 with TRBJ2-1; 8 bases match TRBD1. Germline V gene sequence: CDR1 LNHDA, CDR2 SQIVND (reference sequence). The CDR3 is 12 amino acids. V lost 10 bases and J lost 7; bases outside the gene matches: 6. The CDR3 sequence: CAIRDRYNEQFF. In nucleotides, the CDR3 is TGTGCCATTCGGGACAGGTATAATGAGCAGTTCTTC. Full variable domain (outside the CDR3, taken from reference TRBV19 and TRBJ2-1): DGGITQSPKYLFRKEGQNVTLSCEQNLNHDAMYWYRQDPGQGLRLIYYSQIVNDFQKGDIAEGYSVSREKKESFPLTVTSAQKNPTAFYLCAIRDRYNEQFFGPGTRLTVL.

The gene calls are TRBV6-2 or TRBV6-3 and TRBJ1-3; TRBD1 is a possible D gene (5 bases). The germline CDR1 and CDR2 sequences are MNHEY and SVGEGT. The V end was cut by 0 bases, the J end by 6 bases, with 12 bases between. This CDR3 comprises 15 residues. The CDR3 nucleotides read TGTGCCAGCAGTTACTCGTCCAGGGAGGTAAACACCATATATTTT. This gives the protein CASSYSSREVNTIYF.

CDR3 bases: TGTGCCAGTTGGCTAGCGGGGCCCACCGGGGAGCTGTTTTTT. Its translation is CASWLAGPTGELFF. The J gene is TRBJ2-2, the V gene TRBV6-5, with TRBD2 identical over 9 bases. The CDR3 has 14 residues. The ends lost 9 bases at V and 4 bases at J; junction bases unmatched: 6. Germline-derived CDR1 and CDR2 are MNHEY and SVGAGI.

This clone appeared a single time. The J gene is TRBJ1-6, the V gene TRBV29-1; tentatively, D is TRBD1 (6 bases). V shed 4 bases and J shed 5 bases, with 9 bases lying between them. CDR3 length: 13 residues. In germline, CDR1 is SQVTM, CDR2 ANQGSEA. The CDR3 region is CSVAQGNNSPLHF. In DNA form, the CDR3 reads TGCAGCGTTGCGCAGGGGAATAATTCACCCCTCCACTTT.

V gene TRBV19 combines with J gene TRBJ1-1; D call uncertain. With 7 bases removed from V and 3 bases from J, the gap between germline ends came to 9 bases. The CDR3 spans 12 residues. Germline CDR1 reads LNHDA; CDR2 reads SQIVND (reference sequence). Here the CDR3 DNA reads TGTGCCAGTACACCCGGGTACACTGAAGCTTTCTTT. It translates to CASTPGYTEAFF.

The rearrangement uses TRBV19 and TRBJ1-2; no definite D call. CDR1 and CDR2 from the germline V gene are LNHDA and SQIVND (reference sequence). This CDR3 is 14 amino acids long. V lost 6 bases to trimming and J lost 2 bases, with 13 bases between them. The CDR3 loop is CASSPRGFNYGYTF. The CDR3 DNA reads TGTGCCAGTAGCCCCCGGGGTTTCAACTATGGCTACACCTTC.

The V call is TRBV10-1, the J call TRBJ1-5; 8 nucleotides align to TRBD1. This CDR3 contains 13 residues. The V segment lost 4 bases and the J segment 4 bases; nucleotides outside the gene matches: 0. Germline V gives CDR1 WNHNN, CDR2 SYGVQD (reference sequence). The CDR3 sequence is CASSGTGNQPQHF. CDR3 nucleotides: TGCGCCAGCAGTGGGACAGGGAATCAGCCCCAGCATTTT.

CDR3 DNA sequence: TGTGCCAGCAGTTCGCTCCGACAGTCAAGCTATGGCTACACCTTC. Translating gives CASSSLRQSSYGYTF. V is TRBV6-5 and J is TRBJ1-2; tentatively, D is TRBD1 (5 bases). This CDR3 region has 15 residues. Looked up from germline, CDR1 is MNHEY and CDR2 is SVGAGI. The V and J ends lost 4 bases and 4 bases respectively, with 16 bases between them.

The chain combines TRBV20-1 with TRBJ1-2, with no clear D. V lost 3 bases and J 5 bases, leaving 7 bases between the germline ends. The germline CDR1 and CDR2 sequences are DFQATT and SNEGSKA (reference sequence). The CDR3 has 11 amino acids. In DNA, the CDR3 is TGCAGTGCTAGTACCAGTTATGGCTACACCTTC. As protein: CSASTSYGYTF.

V and J are TRBV28 and TRBJ1-2, with D possibly being TRBD1 (5 bases). Trimming stripped 4 bases from V and 7 bases from J, with 19 bases between. The CDR3 totals 15 residues. From germline, CDR1 is MDHEN and CDR2 SYDVKM. The CDR3: CASSSRARGVGGYTF. CDR3 coding DNA: TGTGCCAGCAGTTCCCGAGCCCGGGGGGTGGGTGGCTACACCTTC.

The chain is built from TRBV3-1 (or the pseudogene TRBV3-2) and TRBJ1-1, with 8 bases identical to TRBD1. The germline V gene has CDR1 LGHDT and CDR2 YNNKEL (reference sequence). Trimming at V came to 6 bases and at J to 7 bases, leaving 4 bases not matched to a gene. The CDR3 has 12 amino acids. The CDR3 is CASRQGDGEAFF. In nucleotides, the CDR3 is TGTGCCAGCAGACAGGGGGACGGTGAAGCTTTCTTT.

This rearrangement joins TRBV28 to TRBJ2-7; TRBD1 aligns across 7 bases. Germline lookup yields CDR1 MDHEN and CDR2 SYDVKM. The CDR3 loop spans 12 amino acids. V trimming: 9 bases; J trimming: 3 bases; junction bases outside the gene matches: 5. The CDR3 region is CASQTGIYEQYF. In DNA form, the CDR3 reads TGTGCCAGTCAGACAGGGATCTACGAGCAGTACTTC.

This chain joins TRBV5-1 and TRBJ2-7; possible D gene TRBD2, 5 bases. In germline, CDR1 is SGHRS, CDR2 YFSETQ. The CDR3 loop spans 15 amino acids. With 3 bases removed from V and 4 bases from J, the gap between germline ends came to 17 bases. The CDR3, as DNA: TGCGCCAGCAGCTCCGAGGGAGCGCCGTTGTACGAGCAGTACTTC. Protein sequence: CASSSEGAPLYEQYF. The full variable domain, in which reference TRBV5-1 and TRBJ2-7 provide the parts outside the CDR3, is KAGVTQTPRYLIKTRGQQVTLSCSPISGHRSVSWYQQTPGQGLQFLFEYFSETQRNKGNFPGRFSGRQFSNSRSEMNVSTLELGDSALYLCASSSEGAPLYEQYFGPGTRLTVT.

V gene TRBV28 combines with J gene TRBJ2-7; unclear D gene. Germline V gene lookup returns CDR1 MDHEN and CDR2 SYDVKM. This CDR3 is 11 amino acids long. Trimming removed 2 bases at V and 6 bases at J, with 5 bases between. CDR3 coding DNA: TGTGCCAGCAGTTTAAGGAGCGAGCAGTACTTC. Its translation: CASSLRSEQYF.